This is a list of T cell receptor beta chains from one sample in a study of blood T cell repertoires in COVID-19. TCRdb's table, derived via immunoSEQ multiplex PCR, lists solely in-frame clones and lacks some. The sample carries more than 85,000 clones, about four fifths recorded once. The sequenced material came from peripheral blood. The receptors were gathered from a woman in her fifties or sixties with acute or convalescent COVID-19. Both conserved end residues are part of each CDR3. D genes are given only for firm matches.

d_call: .
j_call: TRBJ1-3
v_call: TRBV15
cdr3_aa: CATSRGEGGSGNTIYF
cdr3_nt: TGTGCCACCAGCAGAGGGGAGGGAGGCTCTGGAAACACCATATATTTT

d_call: TRBD1
j_call: TRBJ1-1
v_call: TRBV28
cdr3_aa: CASSLAGGGTEAFF
cdr3_nt: TGTGCCAGCAGTTTAGCAGGGGGCGGGACTGAAGCTTTCTTT

d_call: .
j_call: TRBJ2-5
v_call: TRBV19
cdr3_aa: CASSGQIQETQYF
cdr3_nt: TGTGCCAGTAGCGGACAGATCCAAGAGACCCAGTACTTC

d_call: TRBD2
j_call: TRBJ2-5
v_call: TRBV19
cdr3_aa: CASSAGRLNQETQYF
cdr3_nt: TGTGCCAGTAGTGCCGGGAGGTTGAACCAAGAGACCCAGTACTTC

d_call: .
j_call: TRBJ1-1
v_call: TRBV5-1
cdr3_aa: CASSLGQINTEAFF
cdr3_nt: TGCGCCAGCAGCTTGGGACAGATAAACACTGAAGCTTTCTTT

d_call: .
j_call: TRBJ1-1
v_call: TRBV28
cdr3_aa: CASSTLGGAGTEAFF
cdr3_nt: TGTGCCAGCAGCACCCTGGGAGGGGCAGGCACTGAAGCTTTCTTT

d_call: TRBD1
j_call: TRBJ2-7
v_call: TRBV6-2/TRBV6-3
cdr3_aa: CASSPGGQGTYEQYF
cdr3_nt: TGTGCCAGCAGTCCCGGGGGACAGGGGACGTACGAGCAGTACTTC

d_call: TRBD1
j_call: TRBJ1-2
v_call: TRBV6-2/TRBV6-3
cdr3_aa: CASSLTARDRGPYGYTF
cdr3_nt: TGTGCCAGCAGTTTAACCGCCCGGGACAGGGGCCCCTATGGCTACACCTTC

d_call: .
j_call: TRBJ1-2
v_call: TRBV11-3
cdr3_aa: CASSPRRGDRGYTF
cdr3_nt: TGTGCCAGCAGCCCCCGGCGCGGGGATCGGGGCTACACCTTC

d_call: .
j_call: TRBJ2-3
v_call: TRBV7-7
cdr3_aa: CASSLSQDTDTQYF
cdr3_nt: TGTGCCAGCAGCTTATCACAGGACACAGATACGCAGTATTTT

d_call: TRBD1
j_call: TRBJ1-2
v_call: TRBV7-2
cdr3_aa: CASSPRTGTYGYTF
cdr3_nt: TGTGCCAGCAGCCCTCGGACAGGGACCTATGGCTACACCTTC

d_call: TRBD2
j_call: TRBJ2-7
v_call: TRBV5-1
cdr3_aa: CASSLDRTGGEQYF
cdr3_nt: TGCGCCAGCAGCTTGGACAGGACGGGGGGCGAGCAGTACTTC

d_call: .
j_call: TRBJ1-4
v_call: TRBV7-9
cdr3_aa: CASSLGTQGLNEKLFF
cdr3_nt: TGTGCCAGCAGCTTAGGGACCCAGGGCCTTAATGAAAAACTGTTTTTT